What follows are 9 T cell receptor beta chains derived from one specimen sequenced in a study of PD-L1 blockade in urothelial cancer. TCRdb keeps only in-frame clones here, not all; method: immunoSEQ multiplex PCR. The table includes about 95,000 clones, almost 90% detected once. The sample's time point: pretreatment peripheral blood. The specimen was PBMCs, collected around atezolizumab (anti-PD-L1) treatment. These receptors were obtained from a man aged 55 to 69 with urothelial cancer.

This chain joins TRBV7-6 and TRBJ2-1; TRBD2 might be the D (6 bases). The V end was cut by 1 base, the J end by 2 bases, with 15 bases between. Germline V CDR1 and CDR2: SGHVS, FNYEAQ. The CDR3 spans 17 residues. Here the CDR3 DNA reads TGTGCCAGCAGCTTAGTAGGAGGGACGCAGGCCTACAATGAGCAGTTCTTC. Translation gives CASSLVGGTQAYNEQFF.

The chain employs TRBV5-1 and TRBJ2-3; tentative D call: TRBD2 (5 bases). Germline V gene lookup returns CDR1 SGHRS and CDR2 YFSETQ. The CDR3 has 17 amino acids. V lost 1 base and J lost 2, with 17 bases in between. The CDR3 sequence: CASSLKLSSGPTDTQYF. The DNA of the CDR3 is TGCGCCAGCAGCTTGAAGCTATCCAGCGGACCCACAGATACGCAGTATTTT.

The chain recombines TRBV7-9 with TRBJ1-4; tentative D call: TRBD1 (6 bases). CDR1 is SEHNR and CDR2 is FQNEAQ in the germline V gene (reference sequence). The V end lost 4 bases, the J end lost 4 bases, and 10 bases lay between the germline ends. The CDR3 totals 14 residues. As DNA, the CDR3 is TGTGCCAGCAGCTCGGACAGCTATAATGAAAAACTGTTTTTT. This encodes CASSSDSYNEKLFF.

The CDR3 spells CASTPSGLYGYTF. Here the CDR3 DNA reads TGTGCCAGCACTCCGTCGGGACTTTATGGCTACACCTTC. This sequence joins TRBV6-5 and TRBJ1-2, with D maybe TRBD1 (5 bases). The CDR3 loop spans 13 amino acids. Germline V CDR1 and CDR2: MNHEY, SVGAGI. Trimming removed 7 bases at V and 5 bases at J, with 14 bases between.

V usage is TRBV23-1 and J usage is TRBJ1-3; tentatively, D is TRBD1 (5 bases). TRBV23-1 is flagged as an ORF with uncertain function. The CDR3 consists of 21 residues. V lost 2 bases and J 2 bases, leaving 28 bases between the germline ends. The CDR3 region is CASSQPRAFGARRETGNTIYF. CDR3 bases: TGCGCCAGCAGTCAACCCCGGGCATTTGGGGCACGCCGAGAGACTGGAAACACCATATATTTT.

The V call is TRBV10-2, the J call TRBJ2-7, with a possible D match to TRBD1 (6 bases). The V end was cut by 8 bases, the J end by 3 bases, with 20 bases between. The CDR3 runs to 15 residues. CDR1 is WSHSY and CDR2 is SAAADI in the germline V gene. CDR3 in amino acids: CASGTGQTRDYEQYF. As DNA, the CDR3 is TGCGCCAGCGGAACGGGACAAACCCGGGACTACGAGCAGTACTTC.

The chain combines TRBV7-9 with TRBJ2-5; D gene uncertain. The V end was cut by 3 bases, the J end by 0 bases, with 5 bases between. CDR1 and CDR2 (germline): SEHNR, FQNEAQ (reference sequence). The CDR3 has 13 residues. CDR3 nucleotide sequence: TGTGCCAGCAGCTTTTCCTACCAAGAGACCCAGTACTTC. Its translation: CASSFSYQETQYF.

J is TRBJ2-3 and V is TRBV27; TRBD2 agrees at 10 bases. CDR3 length equals 15 residues. Per the germline V gene, CDR1 is MNHEY and CDR2 is SMNVEV (reference sequence). J was trimmed by 3 bases and V by 6 bases; bases with no gene match: 6. This CDR3 reads CASRNSGRNTDTQYF. DNA of the CDR3: TGTGCCAGCAGAAATAGCGGGAGGAATACAGATACGCAGTATTTT.

This chain joins TRBV27 and TRBJ2-2, with D possibly TRBD1 on 6 matching bases. The CDR3 runs to 15 residues. Germline V lookup: CDR1 MNHEY, CDR2 SMNVEV (reference sequence). Trimming cost V 2 bases and J 3 bases, with 10 bases left between them. CDR3 residues: CASSLARGDTGELFF. The CDR3 bases are TGTGCCAGCAGTTTAGCCAGGGGAGACACCGGGGAGCTGTTTTTT.